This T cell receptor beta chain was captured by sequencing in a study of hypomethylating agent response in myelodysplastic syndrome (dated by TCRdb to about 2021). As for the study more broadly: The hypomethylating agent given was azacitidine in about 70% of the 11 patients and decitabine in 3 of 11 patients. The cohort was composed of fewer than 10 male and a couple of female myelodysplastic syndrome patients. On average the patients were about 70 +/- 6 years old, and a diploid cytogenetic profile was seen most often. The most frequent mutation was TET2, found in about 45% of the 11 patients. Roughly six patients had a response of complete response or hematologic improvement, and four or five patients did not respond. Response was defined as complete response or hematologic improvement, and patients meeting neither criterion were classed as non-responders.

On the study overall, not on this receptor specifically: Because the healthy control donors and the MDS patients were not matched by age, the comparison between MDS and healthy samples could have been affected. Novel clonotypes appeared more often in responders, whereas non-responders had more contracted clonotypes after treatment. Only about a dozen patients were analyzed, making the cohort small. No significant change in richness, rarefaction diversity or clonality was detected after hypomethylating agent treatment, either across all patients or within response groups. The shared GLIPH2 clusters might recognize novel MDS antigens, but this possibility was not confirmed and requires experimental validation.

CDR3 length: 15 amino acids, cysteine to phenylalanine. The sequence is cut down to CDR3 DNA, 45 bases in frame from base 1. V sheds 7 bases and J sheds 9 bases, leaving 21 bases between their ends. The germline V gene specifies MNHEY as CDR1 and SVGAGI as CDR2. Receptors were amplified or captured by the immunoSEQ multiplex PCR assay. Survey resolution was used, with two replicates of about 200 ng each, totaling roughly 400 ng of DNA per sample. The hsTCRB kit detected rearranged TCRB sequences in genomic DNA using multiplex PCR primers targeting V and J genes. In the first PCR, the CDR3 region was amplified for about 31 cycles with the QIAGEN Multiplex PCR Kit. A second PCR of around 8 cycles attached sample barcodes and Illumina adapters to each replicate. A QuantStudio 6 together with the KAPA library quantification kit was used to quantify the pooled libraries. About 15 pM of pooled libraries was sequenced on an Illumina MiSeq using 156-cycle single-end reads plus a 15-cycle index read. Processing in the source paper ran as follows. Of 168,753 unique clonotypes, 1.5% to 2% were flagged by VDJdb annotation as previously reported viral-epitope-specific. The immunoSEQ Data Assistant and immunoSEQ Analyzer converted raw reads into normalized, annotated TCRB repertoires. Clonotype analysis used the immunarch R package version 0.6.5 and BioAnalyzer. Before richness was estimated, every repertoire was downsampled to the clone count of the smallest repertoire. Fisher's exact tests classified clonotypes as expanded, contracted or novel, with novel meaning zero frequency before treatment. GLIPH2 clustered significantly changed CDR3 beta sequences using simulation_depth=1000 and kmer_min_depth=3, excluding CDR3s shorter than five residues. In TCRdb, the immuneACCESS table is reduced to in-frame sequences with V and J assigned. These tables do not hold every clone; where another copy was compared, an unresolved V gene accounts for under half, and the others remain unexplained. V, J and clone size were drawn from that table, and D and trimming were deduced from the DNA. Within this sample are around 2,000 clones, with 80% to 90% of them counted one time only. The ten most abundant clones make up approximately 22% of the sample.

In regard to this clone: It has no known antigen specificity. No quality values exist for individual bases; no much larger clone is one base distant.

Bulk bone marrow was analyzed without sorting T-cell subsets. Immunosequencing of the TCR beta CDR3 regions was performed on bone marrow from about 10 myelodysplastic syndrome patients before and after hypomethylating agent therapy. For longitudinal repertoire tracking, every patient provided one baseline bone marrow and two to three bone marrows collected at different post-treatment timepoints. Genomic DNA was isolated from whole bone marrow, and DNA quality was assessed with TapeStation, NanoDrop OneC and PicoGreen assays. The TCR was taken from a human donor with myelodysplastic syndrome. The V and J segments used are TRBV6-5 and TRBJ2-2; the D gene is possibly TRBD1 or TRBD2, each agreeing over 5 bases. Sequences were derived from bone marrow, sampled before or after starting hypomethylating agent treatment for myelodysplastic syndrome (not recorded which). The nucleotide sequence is TGTGCCAGCAATAATGGGGGAATCGGTAGCCGGGAGCTGTTTTTT. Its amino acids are CASNNGGIGSRELFF.